Below, 7 T cell receptor beta chains from the same sample are listed, as sequenced in a study of shared clonotypes between healthy human individuals. The protocol was immunoSEQ multiplex PCR, while the TCRdb copy is restricted to in-frame clones and leaves out a portion. The sample shows millions of clones, 80% to 95% of them seen only once. Source material: naive CD4+ T cells from PBMCs. Documented subset: CD45RA+ positively selected. The receptors shown here come from a man between 18 and 29 years old in good health. Some clones in this sample may be carry-over from other donors' samples.

This chain connects TRBV28 to TRBJ1-2; maybe TRBD1 (5 bases). Germline assignment: CDR1 MDHEN and CDR2 SYDVKM. V lost 5 bases and J lost 0, with 22 bases in between. The CDR3 is 18 amino acids. DNA for the CDR3: TGTGCCAGCAGTCACGGGGGGACGACAGCCACCTCTAACTATGGCTACACCTTC. Its translation: CASSHGGTTATSNYGYTF.

The rearrangement uses TRBV18 and TRBJ1-1, with D hard to call. V shed 3 bases and J shed 8 bases, with 13 bases lying between them. Germline assignment: CDR1 KGHSH and CDR2 LQKENI. The CDR3 totals 13 residues. CDR3 amino acids: CASSPTPGSEAFF. The CDR3 DNA follows: TGTGCCAGCTCACCCACTCCGGGAAGCGAAGCTTTCTTT.

In this sample, this clone turned up once. The genes are TRBV7-8 and TRBJ1-2, with D maybe TRBD1 (5 bases). Germline CDR1 and CDR2: SGHVS and FQNEAQ. Between the trimmed V and J ends, which lost 4 bases and 5 bases, there was a span of 17 bases. CDR3 length: 15 amino acids. This CDR3 is CASSSRDGFGYGYTF. The CDR3 DNA is TGTGCCAGCAGCTCCCGGGACGGGTTCGGTTATGGCTACACCTTC.

This clone occurred once. The rearrangement links TRBV28 to TRBJ2-7, with 7 bases that match TRBD2. The CDR3 totals 15 residues. J was trimmed by 5 bases and V by 6 bases; bases with no gene match: 13. The V gene's germline CDR1 is MDHEN and CDR2 SYDVKM. The CDR3 protein is CASSPAGGRRNEQYF. The CDR3 DNA sequence: TGTGCCAGCAGCCCCGCCGGCGGGAGAAGGAACGAGCAGTACTTC.

V gene TRBV29-1 combines with J gene TRBJ1-2; no firm D call. The germline CDR1 and CDR2 sequences are SQVTM and ANQGSEA. V lost 0 bases and J lost 3, with 5 bases in between. The CDR3 contains 12 residues. This CDR3 reads CSVEDVYYGYTF. DNA of the CDR3: TGCAGCGTTGAAGACGTCTACTATGGCTACACCTTC. Combining the CDR3 with reference TRBV29-1 and TRBJ1-2 gives the whole variable domain SAVISQKPSRDICQRGTSLTIQCQVDSQVTMMFWYRQQPGQSLTLIATANQGSEATYESGFVIDKFPISRPNLTFSTLTVSNMSPEDSSIYLCSVEDVYYGYTFGSGTRLTVV.

This CDR3 reads CASSLGGAFRETQYF. In nucleotides, the CDR3 is TGTGCCAGCAGCTTGGGGGGGGCTTTCAGGGAGACCCAGTACTTC. V is TRBV5-4 and J is TRBJ2-5, with D tentatively TRBD1 or TRBD2 (6 bases each). The germline V gene encodes CDR1 SGHNT and CDR2 YYREEE (reference sequence). The CDR3 consists of 15 residues. V lost 0 bases to trimming and J lost 5 bases, with 14 bases between them.

This sequence joins TRBV28 and TRBJ2-3, with D possibly matching TRBD2 (6 bases). The CDR3 runs 16 residues. Trimming pared 5 bases from V and 6 bases from J, leaving 21 bases between. The germline gives CDR1 MDHEN, CDR2 SYDVKM. The CDR3 sequence: CASSPPGSPATDTQYF. CDR3 nucleotides: TGTGCCAGCAGTCCTCCCGGGAGCCCCGCGACCGATACGCAGTATTTT.